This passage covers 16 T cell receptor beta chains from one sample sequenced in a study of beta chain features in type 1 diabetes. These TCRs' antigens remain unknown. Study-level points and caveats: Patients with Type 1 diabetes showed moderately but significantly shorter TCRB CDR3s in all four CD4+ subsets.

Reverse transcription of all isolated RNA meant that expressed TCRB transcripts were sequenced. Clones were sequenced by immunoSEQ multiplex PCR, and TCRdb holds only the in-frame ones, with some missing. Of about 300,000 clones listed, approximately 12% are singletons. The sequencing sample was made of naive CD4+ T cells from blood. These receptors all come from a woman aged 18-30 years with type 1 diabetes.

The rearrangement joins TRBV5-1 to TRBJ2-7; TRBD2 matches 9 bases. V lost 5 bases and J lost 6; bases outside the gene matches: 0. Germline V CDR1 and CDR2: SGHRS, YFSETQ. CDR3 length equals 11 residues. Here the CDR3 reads CASRLAGEQYF. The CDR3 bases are TGCGCCAGCAGACTAGCGGGCGAGCAGTACTTC.

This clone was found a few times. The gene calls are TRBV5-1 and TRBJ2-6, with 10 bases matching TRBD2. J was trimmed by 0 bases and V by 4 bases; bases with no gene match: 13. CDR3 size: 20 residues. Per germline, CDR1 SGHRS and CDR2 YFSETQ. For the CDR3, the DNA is TGCGCCAGCAGCACCAAGCGGGAGGGCCGTACGAGCTCTGGGGCCAACGTCCTGACTTTC. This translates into CASSTKREGRTSSGANVLTF.

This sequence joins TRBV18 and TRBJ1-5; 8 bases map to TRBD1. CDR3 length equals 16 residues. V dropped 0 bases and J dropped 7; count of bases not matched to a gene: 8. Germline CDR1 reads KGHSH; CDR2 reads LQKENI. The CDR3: CASSPPMAGGRQPQHF. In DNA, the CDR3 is TGTGCCAGCTCACCACCTATGGCAGGGGGCCGGCAGCCCCAGCATTTT.

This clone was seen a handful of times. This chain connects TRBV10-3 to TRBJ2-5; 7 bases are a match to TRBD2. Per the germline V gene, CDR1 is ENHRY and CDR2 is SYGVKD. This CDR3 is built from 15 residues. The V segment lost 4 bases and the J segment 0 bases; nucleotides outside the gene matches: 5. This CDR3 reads CAISGGLADQETQYF. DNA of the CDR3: TGTGCCATCAGTGGAGGCCTAGCGGACCAAGAGACCCAGTACTTC.

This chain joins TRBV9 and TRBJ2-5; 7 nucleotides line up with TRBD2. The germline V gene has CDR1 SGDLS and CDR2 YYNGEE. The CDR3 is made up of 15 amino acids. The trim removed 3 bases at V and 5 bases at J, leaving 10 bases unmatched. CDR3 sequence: CASSDSPGGGETQYF. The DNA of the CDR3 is TGTGCCAGCAGCGACTCTCCGGGGGGTGGGGAGACCCAGTACTTC.

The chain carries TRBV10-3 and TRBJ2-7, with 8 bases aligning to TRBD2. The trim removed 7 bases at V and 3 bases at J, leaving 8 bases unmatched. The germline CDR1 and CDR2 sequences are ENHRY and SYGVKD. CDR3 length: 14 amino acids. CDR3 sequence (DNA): TGTGCCATCAAAAGACTAGCGCAGGACTACGAGCAGTACTTC. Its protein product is CAIKRLAQDYEQYF.

CDR3 DNA sequence: TGTGCCAGCAGCTTAGTTGGGACTACCGTGAACGAGCAGTACGTC. This gives the protein CASSLVGTTVNEQYV. This chain connects TRBV7-9 to TRBJ2-7; 7 positions match TRBD2. Germline lookup yields CDR1 SEHNR and CDR2 FQNEAQ (reference sequence). V gave up 1 base and J gave up 5 bases; unmatched junction bases: 8. The CDR3 length is 15 residues.

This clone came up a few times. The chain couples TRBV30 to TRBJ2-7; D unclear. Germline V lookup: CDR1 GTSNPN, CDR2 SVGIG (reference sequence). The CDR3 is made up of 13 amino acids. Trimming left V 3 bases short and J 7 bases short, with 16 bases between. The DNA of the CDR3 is TGTGCCTGGAGGGGTACCTGGATCGGGGAGCAGTACTTC. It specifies CAWRGTWIGEQYF.

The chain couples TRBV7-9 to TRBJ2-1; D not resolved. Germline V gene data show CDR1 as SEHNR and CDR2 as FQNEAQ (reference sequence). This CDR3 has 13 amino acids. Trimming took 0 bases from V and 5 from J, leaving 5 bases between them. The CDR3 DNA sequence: TGTGCCAGCAGCTTAGCACAGCACAATGAGCAGTTCTTC. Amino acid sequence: CASSLAQHNEQFF.

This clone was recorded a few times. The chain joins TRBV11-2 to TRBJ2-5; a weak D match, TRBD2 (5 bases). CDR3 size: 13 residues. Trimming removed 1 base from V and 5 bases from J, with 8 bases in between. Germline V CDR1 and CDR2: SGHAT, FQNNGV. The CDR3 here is CASSLAGRETQYF. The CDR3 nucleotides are TGTGCCAGCAGCTTAGCGGGAAGGGAGACCCAGTACTTC. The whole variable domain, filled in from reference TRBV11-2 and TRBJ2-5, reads EAGVAQSPRYKIIEKRQSVAFWCNPISGHATLYWYQQILGQGPKLLIQFQNNGVVDDSQLPKDRFSAERLKGVDSTLKIQPAKLEDSAVYLCASSLAGRETQYFGPGTRLLVL.

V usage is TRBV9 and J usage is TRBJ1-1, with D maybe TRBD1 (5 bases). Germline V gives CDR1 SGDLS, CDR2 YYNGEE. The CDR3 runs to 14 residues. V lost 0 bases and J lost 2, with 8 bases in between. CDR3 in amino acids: CASSVVTANTEAFF. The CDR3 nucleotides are TGTGCCAGCAGCGTAGTGACAGCTAACACTGAAGCTTTCTTT.

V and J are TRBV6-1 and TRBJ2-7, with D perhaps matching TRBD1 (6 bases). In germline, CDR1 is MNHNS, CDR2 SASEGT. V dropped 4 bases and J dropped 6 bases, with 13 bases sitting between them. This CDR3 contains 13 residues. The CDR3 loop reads CASSGTVEAEQYV. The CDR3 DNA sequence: TGTGCCAGCAGTGGGACAGTAGAGGCCGAGCAGTACGTC.

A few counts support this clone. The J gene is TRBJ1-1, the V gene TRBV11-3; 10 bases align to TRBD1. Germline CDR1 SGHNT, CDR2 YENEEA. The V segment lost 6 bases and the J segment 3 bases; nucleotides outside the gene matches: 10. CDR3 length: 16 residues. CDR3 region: CASRTTGGWKDTEAFF. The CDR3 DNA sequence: TGTGCCAGCAGAACGACAGGGGGCTGGAAGGACACTGAAGCTTTCTTT.

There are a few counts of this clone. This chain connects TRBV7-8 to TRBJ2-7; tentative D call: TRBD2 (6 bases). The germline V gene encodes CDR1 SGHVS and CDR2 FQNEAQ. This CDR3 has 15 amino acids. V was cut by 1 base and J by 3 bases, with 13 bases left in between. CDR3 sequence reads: CASSLVPSSGYEQYF. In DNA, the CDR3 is TGTGCCAGCAGCTTAGTTCCCAGTAGCGGCTACGAGCAGTACTTC.

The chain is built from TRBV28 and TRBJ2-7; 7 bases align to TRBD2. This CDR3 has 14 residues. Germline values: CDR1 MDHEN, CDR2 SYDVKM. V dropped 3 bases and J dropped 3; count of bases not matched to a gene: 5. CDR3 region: CASSLGGRDYEQYF. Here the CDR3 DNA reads TGTGCCAGCAGTTTGGGCGGGAGAGACTACGAGCAGTACTTC.

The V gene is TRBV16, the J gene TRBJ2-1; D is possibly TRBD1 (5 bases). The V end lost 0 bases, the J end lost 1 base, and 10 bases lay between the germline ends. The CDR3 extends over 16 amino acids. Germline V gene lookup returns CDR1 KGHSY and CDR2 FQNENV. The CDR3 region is CASSQSNRRSYNEQFF. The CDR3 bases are TGTGCCAGCAGCCAATCCAACAGGCGGTCCTACAATGAGCAGTTCTTC.